The 7 T cell receptor beta chains presented below share a single source sample, sequenced in a study of vaccination and CD4 T cells after COVID-19. For these TCRs, the target antigens are not known. Documented treatment: 10-day PBMC culture with coronavirus spike peptide pools or control peptides (ViraFEST assay). Sequencing of the DNA from cultured CD4+ T cells was carried out with the Oncomine TCR Beta short-read assay. TCRdb re-called the PCR reads through MiXCR, storing one row per CDR3 protein. The table records more than 13,000 distinct CDR3 sequences, 53% of them present only once. Sequencing used CD4+ T cells from blood, cultured in vitro, obtained before SARS-CoV-2 vaccination. These receptors were taken from a human donor who had recovered from COVID-19.

The V call is TRBV4-3, the J call TRBJ1-2; TRBD1 agrees at 7 bases. Per the germline V gene, CDR1 is LGHNA and CDR2 is YSLEER. V shed 0 bases, J shed 2 bases, and the junction held 0 bases outside the gene matches. The CDR3 loop spans 14 amino acids. CDR3 sequence: CASSQEQGNYGYTF. In DNA, the CDR3 is TGCGCCAGCAGCCAAGAACAGGGGAACTATGGCTACACCTTC.

The chain recombines TRBV11-2 with TRBJ1-1, with unresolved D. In germline, CDR1 is SGHAT, CDR2 FQNNGV. Trimming removed 2 bases at V and 1 base at J, with 5 bases between. CDR3 length: 13 amino acids. The CDR3 DNA follows: TGTGCCAGCAGCTTACGGGCGAACACTGAAGCTTTCTTT. The encoded protein is CASSLRANTEAFF.

The chain carries TRBV19 and TRBJ2-6, with 8 bases fitting TRBD1. This CDR3 has 16 amino acids. Germline V lookup: CDR1 LNHDA, CDR2 SQIVND (reference sequence). V lost 8 bases to trimming and J lost 0 bases; unmatched junction nucleotides: 6. CDR3 coding DNA: TGTGCCAGTTTGGGGACAGGCCTCTCTGGGGCCAACGTCCTGACTTTC. Translating it yields CASLGTGLSGANVLTF.

The chain uses TRBV28 and TRBJ2-2; maybe TRBD2 (6 bases). CDR1 is MDHEN and CDR2 is SYDVKM in the germline V gene. CDR3 length: 14 residues. The germline V and J ends were trimmed by 3 bases and 2 bases, with 7 bases remaining between them. The CDR3 loop reads CASSLGGNTGELFF. CDR3 coding DNA: TGTGCCAGCAGTTTGGGGGGAAACACCGGGGAGCTGTTTTTT.

This chain uses TRBV7-8 with TRBJ2-7; the match to TRBD2 covers 10 bases. The germline CDR1 and CDR2 sequences are SGHVS and FQNEAQ. V lost 4 bases to trimming and J lost 4 bases; unmatched junction nucleotides: 10. This CDR3 region has 16 residues. The DNA for the CDR3 is TGTGCCAGCAGCTCAAGGACTAGCGGTACAGGATACGAGCAGTACTTC. Translating it yields CASSSRTSGTGYEQYF.

The chain links TRBV15 to TRBJ1-1; TRBD1 aligns across 10 bases. V lost 0 bases to trimming and J lost 1 base; unmatched junction nucleotides: 8. Germline lookup yields CDR1 LNHNV and CDR2 YYDKDF (reference sequence). CDR3 size: 18 residues. CDR3 residues: CATSRDRDRGVGNTEAFF. The CDR3 nucleotides read TGTGCCACCAGCAGAGATCGGGACAGGGGAGTGGGGAACACTGAAGCTTTCTTT. Using reference TRBV15 and TRBJ1-1 for the parts outside the CDR3, the full variable domain is DAMVIQNPRYQVTQFGKPVTLSCSQTLNHNVMYWYQQKSSQAPKLLFHYYDKDFNNEADTPDNFQSRRPNTSFCFLDIRSPGLGDTAMYLCATSRDRDRGVGNTEAFFGQGTRLTVV.

The rearrangement joins TRBV27 to TRBJ2-2; 12 nucleotides agree with TRBD2. The V gene end was trimmed by 4 bases and the J gene end by 3 bases; junction bases not matched to a gene: 9. CDR3 length: 18 amino acids. The germline gives CDR1 MNHEY, CDR2 SMNVEV (reference sequence). Here the CDR3 DNA reads TGTGCCAGCAGTTCAATAACCCTAGCGGGAGGGTACACCGGGGAGCTGTTTTTT. Protein product: CASSSITLAGGYTGELFF.